This TCR beta chain was recorded in a study of blood T cell repertoires in COVID-19. Turning to the study itself: The United States, Italy and Spain were the sources of the acute and convalescent COVID-19 samples. From T cells, B-cell-depleted T cells, or PBMCs came the material, which was cDNA or gDNA.

Trimming cost V 5 bases and J 7 bases; bases outside gene matches: 7. The CDR3 has 16 residues. Germline loops: CDR1 SGHVS, CDR2 FNYEAQ. In the original processing: Reference gene primer amplification gave nucleated cell count estimates. The assay was immunoSEQ multiplex PCR, and TCRdb's table has in-frame clones only and misses some. That table is the source of V, J and clone size, and D and trimming were worked out from the DNA. The table includes about 140,000 clones, around 80% detected once. This clonotype was sampled from a man aged 45-65 years with acute or convalescent COVID-19. The genes are TRBV7-6 and TRBJ2-1, with TRBD2 matching over 14 bases. Sequenced input: peripheral blood. The CDR3 sequence is CASSTSRTSGGNEQFF. DNA of the CDR3: TGTGCCAGCAGCACTAGCCGGACTAGCGGGGGGAATGAGCAGTTCTTC.